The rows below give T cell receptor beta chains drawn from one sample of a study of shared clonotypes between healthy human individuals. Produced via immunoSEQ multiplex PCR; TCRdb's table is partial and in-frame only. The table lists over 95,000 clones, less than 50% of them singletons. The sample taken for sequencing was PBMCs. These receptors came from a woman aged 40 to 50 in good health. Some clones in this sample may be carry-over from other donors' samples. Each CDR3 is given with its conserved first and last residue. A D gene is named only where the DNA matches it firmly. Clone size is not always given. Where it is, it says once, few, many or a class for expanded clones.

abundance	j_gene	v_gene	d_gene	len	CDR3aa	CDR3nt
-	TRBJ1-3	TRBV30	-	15	CAWSAFGTLGNTIYF	TGTGCCTGGAGTGCCTTCGGGACACTCGGAAACACCATATATTTT
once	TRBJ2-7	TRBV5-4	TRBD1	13	CASSWTGGYEQYF	TGTGCCAGCAGCTGGACAGGGGGCTACGAGCAGTACTTC
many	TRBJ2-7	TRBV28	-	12	CASSSNRDEQYF	TGTGCCAGCAGTTCAAACAGGGACGAGCAGTACTTC
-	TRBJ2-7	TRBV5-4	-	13	CASRSRSSYEQYF	TGTGCCAGCAGAAGTCGGAGCTCCTACGAGCAGTACTTC
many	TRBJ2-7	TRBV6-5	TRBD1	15	CASSTRQGSTYEQYF	TGTGCCAGCAGTACCCGACAGGGCTCAACCTACGAGCAGTACTTC
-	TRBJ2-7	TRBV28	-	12	CASSFPPYEQYF	TGTGCCAGCAGTTTCCCCCCCTACGAGCAGTACTTC
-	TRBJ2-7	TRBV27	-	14	CASSLWSSSYEQYF	TGTGCCAGCAGTTTATGGTCTAGCTCCTACGAGCAGTACTTC
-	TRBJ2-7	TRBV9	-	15	CASSVAPGTAYEQYF	TGTGCCAGCAGCGTAGCTCCGGGAACTGCCTACGAGCAGTACTTC
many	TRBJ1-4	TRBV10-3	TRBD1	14	CAISRDRGDEKLFF	TGTGCCATCAGTCGGGACAGGGGGGATGAAAAACTGTTTTTT
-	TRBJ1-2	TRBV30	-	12	CAWGEENYGYTF	TGTGCCTGGGGAGAGGAAAACTATGGCTACACCTTC
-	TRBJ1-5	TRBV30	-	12	CAWSPSNQPQHF	TGTGCCTGGAGCCCTAGCAATCAGCCCCAGCATTTT
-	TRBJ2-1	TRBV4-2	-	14	CASSQEARRDEQFF	TGTGCCAGCAGCCAAGAAGCGAGGAGGGATGAGCAGTTCTTC
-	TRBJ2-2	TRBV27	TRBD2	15	CASSFHGRETGELFF	TGTGCCAGCAGTTTCCACGGGAGGGAGACCGGGGAGCTGTTTTTT
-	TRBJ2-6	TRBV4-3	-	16	CASSQVVPSGANVLTF	TGCGCCAGCAGCCAAGTGGTCCCCTCTGGGGCCAACGTCCTGACTTTC
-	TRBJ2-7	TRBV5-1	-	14	CASSFGGQIYEQYF	TGCGCCAGCAGCTTCGGCGGACAGATATACGAGCAGTACTTC
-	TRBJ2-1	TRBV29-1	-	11	CSVEPRNEQFF	TGCAGCGTTGAACCCCGGAATGAGCAGTTCTTC
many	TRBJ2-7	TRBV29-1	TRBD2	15	CSVEFGTSGHYEQYF	TGCAGCGTTGAATTTGGGACTAGCGGACACTACGAGCAGTACTTC
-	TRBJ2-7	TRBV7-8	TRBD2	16	CASSVTSGRNSYEQYF	TGTGCCAGCAGCGTAACTAGCGGGAGAAACTCCTACGAGCAGTACTTC
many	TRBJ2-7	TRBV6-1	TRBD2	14	CASSEGLAGGDPYF	TGTGCCAGCAGTGAGGGACTAGCGGGAGGAGACCCGTACTTC
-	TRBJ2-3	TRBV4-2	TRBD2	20	CASSLRIGLAGEGGADTQYF	TGTGCCAGCAGCCTTAGGATAGGACTAGCGGGAGAGGGGGGGGCAGATACGCAGTATTTT
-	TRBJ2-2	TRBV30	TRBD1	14	CASPGQTNTGELFF	TGTGCCTCTCCGGGACAGACAAACACCGGGGAGCTGTTTTTT
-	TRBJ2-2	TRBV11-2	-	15	CASSLRLENTGELFF	TGTGCCAGCAGCTTACGGTTGGAGAACACCGGGGAGCTGTTTTTT
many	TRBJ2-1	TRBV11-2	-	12	CASTRSNNEQFF	TGTGCCAGCACACGCAGCAACAATGAGCAGTTCTTC
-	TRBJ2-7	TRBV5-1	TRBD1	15	CASRTGTGDSYEQYF	TGCGCCAGCAGGACCGGGACAGGGGACTCCTACGAGCAGTACTTC
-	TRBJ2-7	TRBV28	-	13	CASTEAGAREQYF	TGTGCCAGCACCGAGGCGGGGGCACGGGAGCAGTACTTC
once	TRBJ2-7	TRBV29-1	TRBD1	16	CSVIPQGQGDFYEQYF	TGCAGCGTGATCCCCCAGGGACAGGGGGATTTCTACGAGCAGTACTTC
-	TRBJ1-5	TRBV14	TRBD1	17	CASSQGAGRQGGQPQHF	TGTGCCAGCAGCCAAGGGGCGGGACGACAGGGCGGTCAGCCCCAGCATTTT
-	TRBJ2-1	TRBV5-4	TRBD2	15	CASSLSGRANNEQFF	TGTGCCAGCAGTCTTAGCGGGAGGGCCAACAATGAGCAGTTCTTC
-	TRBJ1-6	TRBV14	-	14	CASSPRRGDSPLHF	TGTGCCAGCAGCCCTCGACGAGGAGATTCACCCCTCCACTTT
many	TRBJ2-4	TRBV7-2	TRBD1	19	CASSPAYGLLGQGGDIQYF	TGTGCCAGCAGCCCGGCTTATGGACTTTTAGGACAGGGCGGAGACATTCAGTACTTC
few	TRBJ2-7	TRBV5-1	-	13	CASSLEVSYEQYF	TGCGCCAGCAGCTTGGAAGTCAGCTACGAGCAGTACTTC
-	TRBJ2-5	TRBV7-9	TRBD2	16	CASSPGTSGSLETQYF	TGTGCCAGCAGCCCGGGGACTAGCGGGAGTTTAGAGACCCAGTACTTC
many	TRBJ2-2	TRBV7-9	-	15	CASSADGPNTGELFF	TGTGCCAGCAGCGCAGACGGCCCGAACACCGGGGAGCTGTTTTTT